This T cell receptor (beta chain) was sequenced for a study of glioma-infiltrating T cells. The overall study: Presurgical dexamethasone in glioma patients lasted six or fewer days.

Details on this clonotype: Its antigen is undetermined.

Study-level findings and limits: Tissue and blood shared very few CDR3 sequences. Gliomas, especially low-grade, showed above-expected tissue-blood divergence; non-neoplastic patients showed below.

The ends lost 3 bases at V and 4 bases at J; junction bases unmatched: 4. There are 14 residues in the CDR3. CDR1 KGHSH and CDR2 LQKENI come from the germline V gene. Using RNA template, CDR3s of TCR alpha and beta were amplified with iRepertoire arm-PCR. For one-step reverse transcription and amplification, about 85-400 ng of tissue mRNA or PBMC total RNA was used. TCRdb re-analysed the multiplex PCR reads in MiXCR, keeping a single row per CDR3 protein. The data contain 300,000 to 450,000 distinct CDR3 sequences, about 40% of them seen just once; the ten biggest clones take up approximately 12%. This clonotype was sampled from a human donor with low-grade glioma or glioblastoma, undergoing nonglioma brain surgery, or in good health (not recorded which). Sequenced sample: glioma tissue, nonneoplastic brain tissue, or PBMCs (not recorded which). The J gene is TRBJ1-1, the V gene TRBV18, with 8 bases lining up with TRBD1. The CDR3 DNA reads as TGTGCCAGCTCACCGACAGGGGTGAGCACTGAAGCTTTCTTT. Amino acids: CASSPTGVSTEAFF.